The 29 T cell receptor beta chains below were found in one sample sequenced in a study of shared clonotypes between healthy human individuals (dated by TCRdb to between 2020 and 2021). The library came from the immunoSEQ multiplex PCR assay. The source is immuneACCESS, and TCRdb retained only in-frame sequences with V and J called. Part of the clones is not carried over; for the studies checked, unresolved V genes explain less than half of this, and the remainder is unexplained. Within this sample are about 1.5 million clones, with approximately 96% of them counted one time only. The ten largest clones take up roughly 1.2% of the sample. Specimen: naive CD4+ T cells sorted from blood. The cell subset or site tag for this specimen amounts to: CD45RA+ positively selected. These receptors came from a man younger than 40 in good health.

The chain combines TRBV28 with TRBJ2-7; no definite D call. The CDR3 length is 16 residues. V lost 6 bases and J lost 0, with 18 bases in between. Per germline, CDR1 MDHEN and CDR2 SYDVKM. The chain's CDR3 is CASRSEISEASYEQYF. The CDR3 region has the DNA TGTGCCAGCAGGTCAGAGATCTCGGAAGCCTCCTACGAGCAGTACTTC. Drawing the rest from reference TRBV28 and TRBJ2-7, the complete variable domain is DVKVTQSSRYLVKRTGEKVFLECVQDMDHENMFWYRQDPGLGLRLIYFSYDVKMKEKGDIPEGYSVSREKKERFSLILESASTNQTSMYLCASRSEISEASYEQYFGPGTRLTVT.

The chain is built from TRBV5-1 and TRBJ2-1; a weak D match, TRBD2 (5 bases). CDR1 SGHRS and CDR2 YFSETQ come from the germline V gene. Trimming stripped 2 bases from V and 7 bases from J, with 13 bases between. The CDR3 totals 14 residues. CDR3 nucleotides: TGCGCCAGCAGCTTAGGACTCTCACGGAATGAGCAGTTCTTC. It is translated as CASSLGLSRNEQFF. The full variable domain, in which reference TRBV5-1 and TRBJ2-1 provide the parts outside the CDR3, is KAGVTQTPRYLIKTRGQQVTLSCSPISGHRSVSWYQQTPGQGLQFLFEYFSETQRNKGNFPGRFSGRQFSNSRSEMNVSTLELGDSALYLCASSLGLSRNEQFFGPGTRLTVL.

This chain joins TRBV6-1 and TRBJ2-7, with D perhaps matching TRBD1 or TRBD2 (5 bases each). Germline assignment: CDR1 MNHNS and CDR2 SASEGT. The length of the CDR3 is 12 residues. V gave up 7 bases and J gave up 2 bases, with 9 bases separating them. This CDR3 reads CASNPGPYEQYF. The CDR3 nucleotides are TGTGCCAGCAACCCGGGACCCTACGAGCAGTACTTC.

The rearrangement joins TRBV7-2 to TRBJ2-1, with TRBD2 matching 14 bases. Unmatched junction bases numbered 2, after V lost 3 bases and J lost 4 bases. Germline loops: CDR1 SGHTA, CDR2 FQGNSA. This CDR3 is 16 amino acids long. CDR3 sequence (DNA): TGTGCCAGCAGCTTGGGACTAGCGGGAGTGTACAATGAGCAGTTCTTC. It specifies CASSLGLAGVYNEQFF.

CDR3 nucleotides: TGTGCCAGTAGCCAAACAACCGGGACAGGGTTAAGGCCCTCCTACGAGCAGTACTTC. Its translation: CASSQTTGTGLRPSYEQYF. J is TRBJ2-7 and V is TRBV19; 9 bases line up with TRBD1. V lost 6 bases and J lost 0; bases outside the gene matches: 18. The CDR3 is 19 amino acids. The germline CDR1 and CDR2 sequences are LNHDA and SQIVND (reference sequence).

J is TRBJ1-2 and V is TRBV7-9; no firm D call. This CDR3 has 12 amino acids. Germline CDR1 SEHNR, CDR2 FQNEAQ (reference sequence). Trimming took off 2 bases at V and 8 bases at J, with 9 bases between the two ends. CDR3 amino acids: CASSLRADGYTF. The CDR3 coding sequence is TGTGCCAGCAGCTTACGGGCGGACGGCTACACCTTC. The full variable domain, with the rest looked up from reference TRBV7-9 and TRBJ1-2, is DTGVSQNPRHKITKRGQNVTFRCDPISEHNRLYWYRQTLGQGPEFLTYFQNEAQLEKSRLLSDRFSAERPKGSFSTLEIQRTEQGDSAMYLCASSLRADGYTFGSGTRLTVV.

The chain combines TRBV4-3 with TRBJ1-4; no definite D call. The CDR3 runs to 14 residues. Trimming removed 1 base at V and 7 bases at J, with 10 bases between. CDR1 and CDR2 (germline): LGHNA, YSLEER. CDR3 in amino acids: CASSQGQRSEKLFF. The DNA for the CDR3 is TGCGCCAGCAGCCAAGGTCAGAGGAGTGAAAAACTGTTTTTT.

The J gene is TRBJ2-1, the V gene TRBV30; D is ambiguous. Germline values: CDR1 GTSNPN, CDR2 SVGIG (reference sequence). This CDR3 comprises 18 residues. Trimming stripped 5 bases from V and 3 bases from J, with 26 bases between. The CDR3 DNA sequence: TGTGCCTGGTTTCGTCGAGGAGCCTCCTTAGATGGCTACAATGAGCAGTTCTTC. The encoded protein is CAWFRRGASLDGYNEQFF.

A single count supports this clone. CDR3: CATTFQSSGRAKNTGELFF. DNA for the CDR3: TGTGCCACCACCTTCCAATCTAGCGGGAGGGCGAAGAACACCGGGGAGCTGTTTTTT. The J gene is TRBJ2-2, the V gene TRBV7-9, with 12 bases aligning to TRBD2. Unmatched junction bases numbered 16, after V lost 10 bases and J lost 1 base. This CDR3 comprises 19 residues. Germline loops: CDR1 SEHNR, CDR2 FQNEAQ (reference sequence).

This clone was counted between two and nine times. The CDR3 DNA follows: TGTGCCAGTCACCTAGCGGGAGGGGATACGCAGTATTTT. It yields the protein CASHLAGGDTQYF. The chain joins TRBV19 to TRBJ2-3, with 12 bases aligning to TRBD2. V lost 8 bases and J lost 6; bases outside the gene matches: 3. The CDR3 length is 13 residues. CDR1 LNHDA and CDR2 SQIVND come from the germline V gene (reference sequence).

The chain couples TRBV5-1 to TRBJ2-2; D may be TRBD1 (5 bases). Trimming removed 4 bases from V and 0 bases from J, with 13 bases in between. CDR1 and CDR2 from the germline V gene are SGHRS and YFSETQ. The CDR3 is made up of 16 amino acids. The chain's CDR3 is CASSGQPPPNTGELFF. CDR3 nucleotides: TGCGCCAGCAGCGGACAACCGCCCCCGAACACCGGGGAGCTGTTTTTT. Full variable domain (rest looked up from reference TRBV5-1 and TRBJ2-2): KAGVTQTPRYLIKTRGQQVTLSCSPISGHRSVSWYQQTPGQGLQFLFEYFSETQRNKGNFPGRFSGRQFSNSRSEMNVSTLELGDSALYLCASSGQPPPNTGELFFGEGSRLTVL.

This rearrangement joins TRBV19 to TRBJ2-7; D could derive from TRBD1 or TRBD2 (6 bases each). Germline values: CDR1 LNHDA, CDR2 SQIVND (reference sequence). The CDR3 consists of 14 residues. V was shortened by 4 bases and J by 2 bases, with 12 bases between the two germline ends. CDR3 nucleotides: TGTGCCAGTAGTAAGGGGGGATCCCCCTACGAGCAGTACTTC. Translated: CASSKGGSPYEQYF. Supplemented by reference TRBV19 and TRBJ2-7, the full variable domain reads DGGITQSPKYLFRKEGQNVTLSCEQNLNHDAMYWYRQDPGQGLRLIYYSQIVNDFQKGDIAEGYSVSREKKESFPLTVTSAQKNPTAFYLCASSKGGSPYEQYFGPGTRLTVT.

The rearrangement links TRBV4-3 to TRBJ2-7, with TRBD2 identical over 9 bases. V trimming: 3 bases; J trimming: 6 bases; junction bases outside the gene matches: 3. The CDR3 is made up of 13 amino acids. The germline V gene has CDR1 LGHNA and CDR2 YSLEER. The CDR3 nucleotides read TGCGCCAGCAGCCAGCGGGGGGGGTCCGAGCAGTACTTC. Translating gives CASSQRGGSEQYF.

DNA of the CDR3: TGTGCCAGCAGCTTTCGTCAGAATAGCAATCAGCCCCAGCATTTT. It codes for CASSFRQNSNQPQHF. The chain joins TRBV7-2 to TRBJ1-5; no clear D. The CDR3 is 15 amino acids. Trimming took 3 bases from V and 0 from J, leaving 9 bases between them. Germline CDR1 reads SGHTA; CDR2 reads FQGNSA.

This clone is a singleton in its sample. This chain joins TRBV7-9 and TRBJ2-1, with 8 bases fitting TRBD2. Germline V gene data show CDR1 as SEHNR and CDR2 as FQNEAQ (reference sequence). The trim removed 5 bases at V and 5 bases at J, leaving 8 bases unmatched. The CDR3 is 15 amino acids. The CDR3 DNA follows: TGTGCCAGCAGCATCTTAGCGGGAACGAACAATGAGCAGTTCTTC. Amino acids: CASSILAGTNNEQFF.

With respect to this clone: Distinct nucleotide sequences in the sample also encode this CDR3. The chain has TRBV4-3 and TRBJ1-2, with a possible D match to TRBD1 (6 bases). Germline V gene sequence: CDR1 LGHNA, CDR2 YSLEER. The CDR3 contains 14 residues. The V and J ends lost 0 bases and 4 bases respectively, with 9 bases between them. CDR3 in DNA: TGCGCCAGCAGCCAAGAAGGCAGGGGCTATGGCTACACCTTC. Encoded protein: CASSQEGRGYGYTF.

This chain uses TRBV19 with TRBJ2-7, with D uncertain. Germline CDR1 and CDR2: LNHDA and SQIVND (reference sequence). V lost 1 base, J lost 2 bases, and 12 bases lay in between. This CDR3 spans 15 amino acids. The CDR3 sequence is CASSIAGSGPYEQYF. DNA of the CDR3: TGTGCCAGTAGTATAGCCGGCTCCGGACCCTACGAGCAGTACTTC.

The rearrangement joins TRBV15 to TRBJ2-1; D unclear. CDR1 LNHNV and CDR2 YYDKDF come from the germline V gene (reference sequence). CDR3 length equals 12 residues. Deletions cut 0 bases from V and 15 bases from J, with 12 bases between. CDR3: CATSREPGQRFF. CDR3 DNA: TGTGCCACCAGCAGAGAACCAGGTCAACGGTTCTTC.

J is TRBJ1-2 and V is TRBV19; possibly TRBD1 for D (6 bases). CDR1 is LNHDA, CDR2 SQIVND, per germline (reference sequence). Trimming stripped 5 bases from V and 0 bases from J, with 16 bases between. The CDR3 is made up of 16 amino acids. The CDR3 region is CASSGQRASSNYGYTF. DNA for the CDR3: TGTGCCAGTAGTGGACAGAGAGCATCCTCTAACTATGGCTACACCTTC.

A word on this clone: This specimen includes other DNA sequences encoding the same CDR3. V and J are TRBV19 and TRBJ2-2, with 7 positions matching TRBD2. The CDR3 length is 17 residues. After removal of 1 base from V and 0 bases from J, the junction contained 5 bases not matched to a gene. CDR1 LNHDA and CDR2 SQIVND come from the germline V gene (reference sequence). The CDR3 DNA reads as TGTGCCAGTAGTATAGGGTTGGGAGGGGCGAACACCGGGGAGCTGTTTTTT. Protein sequence: CASSIGLGGANTGELFF.

The V and J genes are TRBV21-1 and TRBJ2-7; the table's TRBD2 call for D was not verified on the DNA. TRBV21-1 is labeled a pseudogene. The CDR3 has 18 amino acids. The CDR3 protein is CASSVSIPRARGIYEQYF. The CDR3 DNA sequence: TGTGCCAGCAGCGTCAGTATCCCGCGGGCCCGAGGAATCTACGAGCAGTACTTC.

The DNA of the CDR3 is TGTGCCATCAGTGTTGGGGGACAGCCCCAGCATTTT. Amino acid sequence: CAISVGGQPQHF. The rearrangement joins TRBV10-3 to TRBJ1-5, with D maybe TRBD1 (5 bases). The CDR3 consists of 12 residues. V was shortened by 4 bases and J by 7 bases, with 8 bases between the two germline ends. Germline V CDR1 and CDR2: ENHRY, SYGVKD.

The rearrangement links TRBV5-1 to TRBJ2-1, with 9 bases lining up with TRBD2. The germline gives CDR1 SGHRS, CDR2 YFSETQ. The J segment lost 4 bases and the V segment lost 1 base, leaving 9 bases of the junction unmatched. This CDR3 is built from 17 residues. The CDR3 loop reads CASSLLRGLAFYNEQFF. The CDR3 nucleotides read TGCGCCAGCAGCTTGCTCCGTGGACTAGCGTTTTACAATGAGCAGTTCTTC.

The chain links TRBV19 to TRBJ1-2, with 7 bases that match TRBD1. The CDR3 has 14 residues. J was trimmed by 2 bases and V by 5 bases; bases with no gene match: 5. Germline-derived CDR1 and CDR2 are LNHDA and SQIVND (reference sequence). CDR3 in amino acids: CASSASDRNYGYTF. CDR3 bases: TGTGCCAGTAGTGCTTCGGACAGGAACTATGGCTACACCTTC.

This clone was recorded only once. V gene TRBV5-1 combines with J gene TRBJ2-1; D perhaps matches TRBD1 (6 bases). The germline V gene has CDR1 SGHRS and CDR2 YFSETQ. The length of the CDR3 is 15 residues. Trimming removed 4 bases at V and 9 bases at J, with 20 bases between. The CDR3, as DNA: TGCGCCAGCAGCCGGGCAGGGGCGTTTGGGAGTGAGCAGTTCTTC. Translated: CASSRAGAFGSEQFF.

The chain couples TRBV10-3 to TRBJ2-1; TRBD1 is a possible D gene (6 bases). Germline CDR1 and CDR2: ENHRY and SYGVKD. The V gene lost 10 bases and the J gene lost 1 base, with 23 bases spanning the gap. This CDR3 has 17 amino acids. The CDR3 bases are TGTGCCACCACCCTTCGCCCGAATCAGGGGTCCTACAATGAGCAGTTCTTC. It codes for CATTLRPNQGSYNEQFF.

The chain recombines TRBV10-3 with TRBJ2-2, with 11 bases lining up with TRBD2. Germline trimming cut 0 bases from V and 10 bases from J; bases unmatched to any gene: 7. This CDR3 is built from 16 residues. CDR1 and CDR2 (germline): ENHRY, SYGVKD. The CDR3 DNA reads as TGTGCCATCAGTGAGTCGCTGTCTAGCGGGAGGTCGGAGCTGTTTTTT. Translation: CAISESLSSGRSELFF.

The chain links TRBV10-2 to TRBJ1-1; no clear D. Trimming shortened V by 7 bases and J by 6 bases, and 15 bases separated the two germline ends. The length of the CDR3 is 13 residues. CDR1 and CDR2 (germline): WSHSY, SAAADI. DNA for the CDR3: TGCGCCAGCAAGCCACAGAGGAGAGCTGAAGCTTTCTTT. Translation: CASKPQRRAEAFF.

The rearrangement joins TRBV19 to TRBJ1-2; D might be TRBD1 (5 bases). The CDR3 has 13 residues. Germline V gene sequence: CDR1 LNHDA, CDR2 SQIVND (reference sequence). Trimming took 5 bases from V and 7 from J, leaving 14 bases between them. CDR3 sequence reads: CASSPTGARGYTF. The DNA of the CDR3 is TGTGCCAGTAGTCCAACAGGTGCCCGTGGCTACACCTTC.